Below are 4 T cell receptor beta chains sequenced from a single sample in a study of T cells in Graves' hyperthyroidism and ophthalmopathy. The source material, RNA transcripts, was used to amplify TCR beta CDR3 regions. Using the HTBI primer set, a first-round RT-PCR was run on the TCR CDR3. From the multiplex PCR reads, TCRdb called clonotypes with MiXCR, one entry per CDR3 protein. Of approximately 250,000 distinct CDR3 sequences in the sample, approximately 25% were seen once. The sequencing input was blood. The receptors shown here come from a woman aged 40-49 years with Graves' ophthalmopathy.

The J gene is TRBJ2-5, the V gene TRBV28; D is unclear. Germline values: CDR1 MDHEN, CDR2 SYDVKM. Trimming cost V 6 bases and J 5 bases, with 10 bases left between them. The CDR3 totals 12 residues. DNA for the CDR3: TGTGCCAGCAGCATTCAACGGGAGACCCAGTACTTC. It translates to CASSIQRETQYF.

This clonotype was picked up many times. J is TRBJ2-2 and V is TRBV20-1, with D unclear. Germline V gives CDR1 DFQATT, CDR2 SNEGSKA (reference sequence). V shed 5 bases and J shed 6 bases, with 16 bases lying between them. The CDR3 covers 14 residues. CDR3 coding DNA: TGCAGTGCTCCGACTGGCGATAGGGCCGGGGAGCTGTTTTTT. It codes for CSAPTGDRAGELFF.

Turning to this clonotype: Compared with germline, one end of the junction differs, possibly owing to a read error. The chain uses TRBV12-3 or TRBV12-4 and TRBJ2-5, with 9 bases fitting TRBD2. The CDR3 runs to 15 residues. CDR3 DNA sequence: TGCGCCAGCAGCCATGCCTCGGGACTAGCTGAGACCCAGTACTTC. Translation: CASSHASGLAETQYF.

Ten or more counts support this clonotype. The rearrangement links TRBV5-4 to TRBJ2-7; no definite D call. The CDR3 runs to 17 residues. The germline V gene has CDR1 SGHNT and CDR2 YYREEE (reference sequence). V was clipped by 4 bases and J by 2 bases, with 22 bases between them. The CDR3 here is CASSVGPWPPAPYEQYF. The CDR3 DNA reads as TGTGCCAGCAGCGTGGGCCCGTGGCCTCCAGCCCCCTACGAGCAGTACTTC.